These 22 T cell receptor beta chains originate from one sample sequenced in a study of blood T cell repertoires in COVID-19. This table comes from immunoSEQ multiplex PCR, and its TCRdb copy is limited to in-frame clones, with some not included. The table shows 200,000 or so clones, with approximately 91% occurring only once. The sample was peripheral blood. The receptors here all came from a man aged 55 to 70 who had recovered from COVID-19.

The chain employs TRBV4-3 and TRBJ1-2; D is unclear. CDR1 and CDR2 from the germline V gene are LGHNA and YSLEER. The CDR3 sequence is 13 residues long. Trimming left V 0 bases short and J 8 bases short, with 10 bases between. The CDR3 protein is CASSQEHQWGYTF. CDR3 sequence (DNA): TGCGCCAGCAGCCAAGAACACCAATGGGGCTACACCTTC.

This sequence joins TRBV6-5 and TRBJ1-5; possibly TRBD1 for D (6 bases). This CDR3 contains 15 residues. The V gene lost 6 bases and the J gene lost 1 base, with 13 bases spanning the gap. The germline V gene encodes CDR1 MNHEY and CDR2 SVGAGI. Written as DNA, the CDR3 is TGTGCCAGCAGCTCCGGGGGGGCGAGCAATCAGCCCCAGCATTTT. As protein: CASSSGGASNQPQHF.

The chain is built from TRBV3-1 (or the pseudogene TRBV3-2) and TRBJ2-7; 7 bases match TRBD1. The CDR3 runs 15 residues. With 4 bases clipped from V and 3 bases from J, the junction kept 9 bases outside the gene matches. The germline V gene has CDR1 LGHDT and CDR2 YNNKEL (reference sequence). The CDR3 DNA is TGTGCCAGCAGCCCAGACCTTAACAGGGGCTACGAGCAGTACTTC. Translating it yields CASSPDLNRGYEQYF.

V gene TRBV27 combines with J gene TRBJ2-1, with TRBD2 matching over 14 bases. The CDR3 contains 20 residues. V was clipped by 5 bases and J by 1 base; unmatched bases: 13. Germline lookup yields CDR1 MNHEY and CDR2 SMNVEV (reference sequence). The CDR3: CASSRRSGTSGGGSYNEQFF. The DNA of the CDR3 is TGTGCCAGCAGTCGACGATCCGGGACTAGCGGGGGTGGGTCCTACAATGAGCAGTTCTTC.

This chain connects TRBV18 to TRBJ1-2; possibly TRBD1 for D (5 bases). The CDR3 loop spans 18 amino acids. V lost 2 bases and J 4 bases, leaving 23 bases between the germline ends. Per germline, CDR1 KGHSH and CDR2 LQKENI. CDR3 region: CASSPIGAGGGVVYGYTF. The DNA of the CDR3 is TGTGCCAGCTCACCAATCGGAGCAGGCGGGGGGGTAGTCTATGGCTACACCTTC.

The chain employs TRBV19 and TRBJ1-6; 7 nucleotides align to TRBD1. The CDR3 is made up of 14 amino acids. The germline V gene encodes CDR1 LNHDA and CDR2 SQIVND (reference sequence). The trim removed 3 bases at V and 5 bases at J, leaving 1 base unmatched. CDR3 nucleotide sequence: TGTGCCAGTAGTATCGACAGGGATAATTCACCCCTCCACTTT. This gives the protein CASSIDRDNSPLHF. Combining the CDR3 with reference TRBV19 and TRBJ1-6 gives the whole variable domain DGGITQSPKYLFRKEGQNVTLSCEQNLNHDAMYWYRQDPGQGLRLIYYSQIVNDFQKGDIAEGYSVSREKKESFPLTVTSAQKNPTAFYLCASSIDRDNSPLHFGNGTRLTVT.

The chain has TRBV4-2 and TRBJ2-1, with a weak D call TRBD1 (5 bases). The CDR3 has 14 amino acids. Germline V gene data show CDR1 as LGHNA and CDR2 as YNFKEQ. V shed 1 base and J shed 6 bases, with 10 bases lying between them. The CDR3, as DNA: TGTGCCAGCAGCCAAGGGGGCTCCCGCAATGAGCAGTTCTTC. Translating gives CASSQGGSRNEQFF.

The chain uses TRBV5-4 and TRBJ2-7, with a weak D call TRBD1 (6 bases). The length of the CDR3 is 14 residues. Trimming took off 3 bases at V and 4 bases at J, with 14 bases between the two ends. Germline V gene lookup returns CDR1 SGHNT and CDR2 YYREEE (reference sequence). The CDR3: CASSWDKLNYEQYF. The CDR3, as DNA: TGTGCCAGCAGCTGGGACAAACTAAATTACGAGCAGTACTTC.

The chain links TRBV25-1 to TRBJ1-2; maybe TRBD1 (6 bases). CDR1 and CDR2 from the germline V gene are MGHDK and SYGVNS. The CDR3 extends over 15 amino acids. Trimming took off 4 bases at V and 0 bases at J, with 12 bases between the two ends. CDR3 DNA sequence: TGTGCCAGCAGTGCTCCGGGACACACTAACTATGGCTACACCTTC. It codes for CASSAPGHTNYGYTF.

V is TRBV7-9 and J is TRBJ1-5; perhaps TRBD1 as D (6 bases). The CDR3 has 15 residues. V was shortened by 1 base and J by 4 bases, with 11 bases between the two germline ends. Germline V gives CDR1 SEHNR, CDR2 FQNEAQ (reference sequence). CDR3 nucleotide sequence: TGTGCCAGCAGCTTAGATGGGGGCCCGAATCAGCCCCAGCATTTT. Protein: CASSLDGGPNQPQHF.

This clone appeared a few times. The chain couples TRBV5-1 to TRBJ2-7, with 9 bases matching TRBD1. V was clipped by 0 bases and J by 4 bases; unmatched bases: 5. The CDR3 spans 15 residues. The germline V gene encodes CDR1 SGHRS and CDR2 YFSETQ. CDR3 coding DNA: TGCGCCAGCAGCTTGGGGGGACAGGGCGTATACGAGCAGTACTTC. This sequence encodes CASSLGGQGVYEQYF.

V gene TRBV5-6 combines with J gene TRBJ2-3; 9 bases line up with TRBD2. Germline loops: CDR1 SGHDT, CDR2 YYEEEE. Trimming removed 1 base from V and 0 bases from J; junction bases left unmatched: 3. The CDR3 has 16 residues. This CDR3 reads CASSLHSGGSTDTQYF. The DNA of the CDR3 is TGTGCCAGCAGCTTGCATAGCGGGGGAAGCACAGATACGCAGTATTTT.

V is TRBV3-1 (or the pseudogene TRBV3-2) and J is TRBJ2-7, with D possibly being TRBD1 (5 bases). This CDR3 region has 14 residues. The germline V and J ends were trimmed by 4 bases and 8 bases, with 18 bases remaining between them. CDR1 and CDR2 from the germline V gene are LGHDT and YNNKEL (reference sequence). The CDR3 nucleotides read TGTGCCAGCAGCCCTCTAAGGGGCCAGAGCCAGCAGTACTTC. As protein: CASSPLRGQSQQYF.

DNA for the CDR3: TGTGCCAGCGGAGACAGGGAGTATGGCTACACCTTC. It specifies CASGDREYGYTF. This sequence joins TRBV2 and TRBJ1-2; TRBD1 matches at 7 bases. The CDR3 is 12 residues long. Germline V gives CDR1 SNHLY, CDR2 FYNNEI. With 8 bases clipped from V and 5 bases from J, the junction kept 5 bases outside the gene matches.

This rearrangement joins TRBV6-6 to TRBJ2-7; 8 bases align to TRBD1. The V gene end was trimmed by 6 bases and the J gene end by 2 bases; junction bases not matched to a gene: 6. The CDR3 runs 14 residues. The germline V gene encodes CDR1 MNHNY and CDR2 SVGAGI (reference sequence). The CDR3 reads CASRAGTGPYEQYF. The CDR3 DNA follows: TGTGCCAGCAGGGCCGGGACAGGCCCCTACGAGCAGTACTTC.

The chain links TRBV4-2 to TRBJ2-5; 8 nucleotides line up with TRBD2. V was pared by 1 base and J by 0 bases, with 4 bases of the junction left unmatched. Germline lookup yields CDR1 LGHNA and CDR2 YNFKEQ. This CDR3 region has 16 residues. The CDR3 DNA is TGTGCCAGCAGCCAAGGGGGCGGGGGGCACCAAGAGACCCAGTACTTC. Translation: CASSQGGGGHQETQYF.

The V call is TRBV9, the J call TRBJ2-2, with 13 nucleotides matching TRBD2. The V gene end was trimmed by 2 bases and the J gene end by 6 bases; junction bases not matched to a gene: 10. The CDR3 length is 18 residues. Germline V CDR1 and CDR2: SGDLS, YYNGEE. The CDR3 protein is CASSVDLGTSGAAGELFF. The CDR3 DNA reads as TGTGCCAGCAGCGTCGACCTCGGGACTAGCGGGGCGGCCGGGGAGCTGTTTTTT.

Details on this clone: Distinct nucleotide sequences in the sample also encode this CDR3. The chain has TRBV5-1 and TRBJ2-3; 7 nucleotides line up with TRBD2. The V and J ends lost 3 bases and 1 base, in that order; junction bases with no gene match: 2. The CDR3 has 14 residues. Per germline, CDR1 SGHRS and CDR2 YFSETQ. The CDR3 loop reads CASSSRGGTDTQYF. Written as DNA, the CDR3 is TGCGCCAGCAGCTCTCGGGGGGGCACAGATACGCAGTATTTT.

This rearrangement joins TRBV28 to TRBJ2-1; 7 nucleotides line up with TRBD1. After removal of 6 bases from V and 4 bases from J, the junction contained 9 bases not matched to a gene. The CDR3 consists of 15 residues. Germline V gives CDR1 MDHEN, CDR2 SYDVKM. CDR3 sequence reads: CASSQGGGTYNEQFF. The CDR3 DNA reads TGTGCCAGCAGCCAAGGGGGCGGAACTTACAATGAGCAGTTCTTC.

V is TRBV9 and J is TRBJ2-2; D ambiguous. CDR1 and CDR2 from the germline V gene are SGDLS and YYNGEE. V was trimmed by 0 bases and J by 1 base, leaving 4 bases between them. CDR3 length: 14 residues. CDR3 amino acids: CASSVVENTGELFF. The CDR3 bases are TGTGCCAGCAGCGTAGTAGAGAACACCGGGGAGCTGTTTTTT.

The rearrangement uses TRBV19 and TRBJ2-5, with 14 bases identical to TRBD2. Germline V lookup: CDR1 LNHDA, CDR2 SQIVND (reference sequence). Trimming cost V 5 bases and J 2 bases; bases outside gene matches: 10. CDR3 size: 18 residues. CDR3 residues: CASSYRLAGGPWQETQYF. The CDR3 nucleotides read TGTGCCAGTAGTTATCGACTAGCGGGGGGGCCGTGGCAAGAGACCCAGTACTTC.

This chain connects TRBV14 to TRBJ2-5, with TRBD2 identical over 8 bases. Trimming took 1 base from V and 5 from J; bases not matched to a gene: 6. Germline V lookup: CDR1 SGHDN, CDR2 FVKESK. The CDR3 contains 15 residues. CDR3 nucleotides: TGTGCCAGCAGCCAAGTCGGGAGGGGTTACGAGACCCAGTACTTC. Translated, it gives CASSQVGRGYETQYF.